The 8 T cell receptor beta chains below were found in one sample sequenced in a study of shared clonotypes between healthy human individuals. Generated by immunoSEQ multiplex PCR, the TCRdb table keeps only in-frame clones and is missing some. The sample records about 2 million clones, roughly 96% being singletons. Sequencing used naive CD4+ T cells sorted from blood. The subset was: CD45RA+ positively selected. The receptors were gathered from a man younger than 30 in good health.

This clone was observed a handful of times. Other DNA sequences in the same sample also yield this CDR3. The V and J genes are TRBV28 and TRBJ2-5; 12 positions agree with TRBD2. CDR1 is MDHEN and CDR2 is SYDVKM in the germline V gene. This CDR3 has 15 residues. J gave up 1 base and V 3 bases, and 0 bases lay outside the gene matches. CDR3 sequence (DNA): TGTGCCAGCAGTTTGACTAGCGGGGGCCAAGAGACCCAGTACTTC. This sequence encodes CASSLTSGGQETQYF.

In DNA, the CDR3 is TGTGCCAGCAGTATTTGGGGGAATGGCTACACCTTC. Translating gives CASSIWGNGYTF. The rearrangement links TRBV11-2 to TRBJ1-2, with D possibly being TRBD1 (5 bases). CDR1 is SGHAT, CDR2 FQNNGV, per germline. V gave up 6 bases and J gave up 6 bases, with 11 bases separating them. CDR3 size: 12 residues.

This sequence joins TRBV2 and TRBJ2-7, with 7 nucleotides matching TRBD1. This CDR3 is 15 amino acids long. Per germline, CDR1 SNHLY and CDR2 FYNNEI. V shed 2 bases, J shed 2 bases, and the junction held 6 bases outside the gene matches. The CDR3 bases are TGTGCCAGCAGTGAACCTGACAGGGACCCCTACGAGCAGTACTTC. This sequence encodes CASSEPDRDPYEQYF.

This clone was observed many times. V is TRBV5-1 and J is TRBJ1-1; the D is unclear. The germline V gene has CDR1 SGHRS and CDR2 YFSETQ. The CDR3 contains 13 residues. Trimming shortened V by 5 bases and J by 6 bases, and 14 bases separated the two germline ends. The CDR3 DNA reads TGCGCCAGCAGTATAGTGGAGAGGTCTGAAGCTTTCTTT. It translates to CASSIVERSEAFF.

The rearrangement joins TRBV6-1 to TRBJ2-6, with D unclear. Germline CDR1 and CDR2: MNHNS and SASEGT. Between the trimmed V and J ends, which lost 1 base and 2 bases, there was a span of 3 bases. The CDR3 runs to 14 residues. The CDR3 reads CASSEGTGANVLTF. CDR3 in DNA: TGTGCCAGCAGTGAAGGGACTGGGGCCAACGTCCTGACTTTC.

A few counts support this clone. The V gene is TRBV4-1, the J gene TRBJ2-5; D is perhaps TRBD1 or TRBD2 (5 bases each). The end of the DNA fits TRBJ2-7 better, so the J call may be wrong. This CDR3 spans 14 amino acids. In germline, CDR1 is MGHRA, CDR2 YSYEKL. The CDR3 spells CASSVPGPSYEQYF. DNA of the CDR3: TGCGCCAGCAGCGTCCCGGGACCCTCCTACGAGCAGTACTTC.

The chain has TRBV28 and TRBJ1-5; D gene ambiguous. Germline-derived CDR1 and CDR2 are MDHEN and SYDVKM. Trimming took off 3 bases at V and 0 bases at J, with 6 bases between the two ends. This CDR3 spans 14 amino acids. CDR3 in amino acids: CASSFGNSNQPQHF. The CDR3 DNA reads TGTGCCAGCAGTTTTGGGAATAGCAATCAGCCCCAGCATTTT. Supplemented by reference TRBV28 and TRBJ1-5, the full variable domain reads DVKVTQSSRYLVKRTGEKVFLECVQDMDHENMFWYRQDPGLGLRLIYFSYDVKMKEKGDIPEGYSVSREKKERFSLILESASTNQTSMYLCASSFGNSNQPQHFGDGTRLSIL.

The chain recombines TRBV10-3 with TRBJ2-2, with D perhaps TRBD1 or TRBD2 (5 bases each). V shed 4 bases and J shed 6 bases, with 18 bases lying between them. CDR3 length: 16 amino acids. Germline values: CDR1 ENHRY, CDR2 SYGVKD. CDR3 loop: CAISGDLSVRPGELFF. CDR3 in DNA: TGTGCCATCAGTGGGGACCTTTCAGTAAGACCCGGGGAGCTGTTTTTT.